This T cell receptor beta chain derives from a study of blood T cells in healthy people across ages. Findings and caveats of the study: Possibly confounding the expanded clonotype changes was the fact that donor CMV status was unknown.

V shed 5 bases and J 5 bases; nucleotides not matched to a gene: 12. This CDR3 has 16 amino acids. Germline values: CDR1 SEHNR, CDR2 FQNEAQ (reference sequence). For the second PCR, which ran for about 7 to 11 cycles, a sample-barcoded 5' primer and a J-beta primer mix were used. TCRdb passed the 5' RACE reads through MiXCR, listing each CDR3 protein once. The sample lists roughly 800,000 distinct CDR3 sequences, approximately 25% occurring once. This clonotype occurred a few times. Its specificity is unknown. This sample also appeared in a second study, on T cells of mothers and their children. That source adds: Every microgram of extracted RNA entered cDNA synthesis, 1.5 ug per 15 ul. It was found that thymic selection shapes TCR recombination output similarly in related and unrelated pairs. Unrelated mother-child pairs always had slightly, but never significantly, lower normalized overlap than related pairs.

The sequence was collected from a boy between 10 and 17 years old in good health. Input material: blood. V is TRBV7-9 and J is TRBJ2-5, with 9 bases that match TRBD1. Here the CDR3 reads CASSRRSGTGKETQYF. CDR3 nucleotide sequence: TGTGCCAGCAGCCGTCGCTCCGGGACAGGGAAGGAGACCCAGTACTTC.